This paragraph covers one T cell receptor beta chain sequence. Its antigen is not identified. These data originate in a study of cytomegalovirus exposure and HLA in healthy donors. Study at large: Membership in the Caucasian-associated ancestry cluster was found for 81% of fewer than 450 genotyped donors.

Whole-study findings and limits: Researchers reported in a later analysis that a missense DCLRE1C variant was tied to TCR beta V- and J-gene trimming. The dataset shows that most TCR sequences were rare, while some public TCRs occurred in many donors.

Use of 60 Vbeta and 13 Jbeta primers characterized the PCR. Measured with immunoSEQ multiplex PCR; TCRdb has only the in-frame clones, and not every one. Counted here are around 150,000 clones, around four fifths occurring once; the ten biggest clones make up around a tenth. This CDR3 comprises 12 residues. V trimming: 7 bases; J trimming: 4 bases; junction bases outside the gene matches: 3. Germline loops: CDR1 MDHEN, CDR2 SYDVKM. The sequence was obtained from a man aged 18 to 29 in good health and CMV-seropositive. The sample was PBMCs. V and J are TRBV28 and TRBJ1-1; 7 positions agree with TRBD1. The CDR3 coding sequence is TGTGCCAGCAAGGAGGGGGCCACTGAAGCTTTCTTT. Protein product: CASKEGATEAFF.